The clone carrying this T cell receptor (beta chain) appeared a single time. This specimen belongs to a study of control samples from healthy donors and cancer patients. The assay was immunoSEQ multiplex PCR, and TCRdb's table has in-frame clones only and misses some. The sample consists of almost 85,000 clones, 84% of them appearing once. Germline V gives CDR1 SGHVS, CDR2 FNYEAQ. V lost 5 bases and J 4 bases, leaving 9 bases between the germline ends. This CDR3 has 14 amino acids. The specimen sequenced was PBMCs. V usage is TRBV7-6 and J usage is TRBJ1-6; D is undetermined. This receptor was identified in a man aged 60 to 75 with head and neck cancer. The CDR3 sequence: CASSLDPYNSPLHF. The CDR3 DNA is TGTGCCAGCAGCCTAGATCCTTATAATTCACCCCTCCACTTT.